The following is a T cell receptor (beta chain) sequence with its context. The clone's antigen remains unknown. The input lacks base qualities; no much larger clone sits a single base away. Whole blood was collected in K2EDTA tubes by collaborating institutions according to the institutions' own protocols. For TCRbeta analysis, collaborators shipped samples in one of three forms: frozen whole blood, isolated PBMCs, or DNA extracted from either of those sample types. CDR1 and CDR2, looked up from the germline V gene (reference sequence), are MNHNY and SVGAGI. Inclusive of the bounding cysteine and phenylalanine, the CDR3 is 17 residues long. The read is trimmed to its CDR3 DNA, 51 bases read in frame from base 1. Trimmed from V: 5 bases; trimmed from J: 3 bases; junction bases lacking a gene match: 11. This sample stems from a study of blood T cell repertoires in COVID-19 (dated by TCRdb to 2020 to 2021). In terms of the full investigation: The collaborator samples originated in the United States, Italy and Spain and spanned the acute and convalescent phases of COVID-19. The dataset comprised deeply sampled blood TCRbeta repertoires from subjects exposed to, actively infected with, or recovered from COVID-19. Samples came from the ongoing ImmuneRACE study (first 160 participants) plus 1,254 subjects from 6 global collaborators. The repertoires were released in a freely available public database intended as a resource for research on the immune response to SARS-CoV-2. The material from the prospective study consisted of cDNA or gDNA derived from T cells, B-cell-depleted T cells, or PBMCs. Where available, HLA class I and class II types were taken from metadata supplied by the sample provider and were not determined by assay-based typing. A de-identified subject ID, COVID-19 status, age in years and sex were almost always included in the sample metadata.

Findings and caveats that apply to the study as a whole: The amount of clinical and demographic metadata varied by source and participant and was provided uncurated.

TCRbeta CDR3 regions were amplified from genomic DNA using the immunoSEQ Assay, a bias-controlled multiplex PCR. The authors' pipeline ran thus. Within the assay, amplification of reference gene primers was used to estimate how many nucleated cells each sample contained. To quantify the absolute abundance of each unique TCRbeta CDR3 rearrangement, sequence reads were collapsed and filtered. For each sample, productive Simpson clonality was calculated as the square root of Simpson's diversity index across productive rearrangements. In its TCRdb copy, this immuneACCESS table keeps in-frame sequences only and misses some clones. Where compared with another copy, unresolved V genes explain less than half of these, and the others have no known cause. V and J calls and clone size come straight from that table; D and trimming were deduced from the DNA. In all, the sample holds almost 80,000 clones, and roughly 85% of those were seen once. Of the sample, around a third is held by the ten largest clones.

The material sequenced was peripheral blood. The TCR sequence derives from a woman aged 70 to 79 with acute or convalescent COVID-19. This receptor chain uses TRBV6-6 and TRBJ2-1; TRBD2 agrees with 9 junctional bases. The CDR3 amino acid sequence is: CASSRMRLAARYNEQFF. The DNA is TGTGCCAGCAGTCGAATGAGACTAGCGGCACGCTACAATGAGCAGTTCTTC.